This T cell receptor beta chain was documented in a study of Graves' ophthalmopathy and Graves' hyperthyroidism. As to this clonotype: A read error may account for a junction end that differs from germline.

CDR3 length: 15 residues. The germline V gene has CDR1 DFQATT and CDR2 SNEGSKA (reference sequence). Transcripts of RNA were the source for amplifying TCR beta CDR3 regions. HTBI primers primed a first-round RT-PCR, and a second-round multiplex PCR followed. TCRdb analysed the multiplex PCR reads with MiXCR anew, one entry per CDR3 protein. The sample includes 57,000 or so distinct CDR3 sequences, roughly 46% of them seen just once. The diagnostic workup employed clinical symptoms, serum thyroxine, TRAb, thyroid ultrasound and orbital computed tomography. The sample comprised peripheral blood. The chain is built from TRBV20-1 and TRBJ2-2; 7 positions match TRBD1. The receptor comes from an adult woman with Graves' ophthalmopathy. The CDR3 sequence is CSAPNRGQNTGELFF. CDR3 nucleotides: TGTAGTGCTCCCAACAGGGGCCAGAACACCGGGGAGCTGTTTTTT.